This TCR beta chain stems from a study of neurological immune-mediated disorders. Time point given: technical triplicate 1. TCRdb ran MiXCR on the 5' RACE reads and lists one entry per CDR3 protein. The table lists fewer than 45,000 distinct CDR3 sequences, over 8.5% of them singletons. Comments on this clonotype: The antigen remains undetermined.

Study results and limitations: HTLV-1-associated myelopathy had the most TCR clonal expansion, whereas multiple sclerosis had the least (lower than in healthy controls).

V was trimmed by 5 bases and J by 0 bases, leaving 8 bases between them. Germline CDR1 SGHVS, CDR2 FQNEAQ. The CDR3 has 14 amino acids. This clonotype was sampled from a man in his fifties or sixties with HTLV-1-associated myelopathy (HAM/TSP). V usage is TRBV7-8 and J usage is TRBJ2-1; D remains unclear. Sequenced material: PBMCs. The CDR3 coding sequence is TGTGCCAGCAGCCCCTATAGCTCCTACAATGAGCAGTTCTTC. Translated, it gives CASSPYSSYNEQFF.